The 25 T cell receptor beta chains below come from one sample, sequenced in a study of T cells in women clearing cervical HPV infection. Assay used: immunoSEQ multiplex PCR; TCRdb lists only in-frame clones, some missing. The specimen's table records approximately 23,000 clones. Sample: blood buffy coat. The receptors derive from a woman aged 18-70 years with a cervical HPV16 infection that either progressed to CIN3+ or cleared (not recorded which).

A word on this clone: The CDR3 is cut off 3 residues early in the read; its end comes from the germline J gene. The chain combines TRBV9 with TRBJ2-5; the D gene is possibly TRBD1 (6 bases). Germline CDR1 SGDLS, CDR2 YYNGEE. The V end was cut by 0 bases, the J end by 5 bases, with 14 bases between. CDR3 length: 15 residues. The sequenced part of the CDR3 DNA is TGTGCCAGCAGCGTAGGGACAGTAACGGGGGAGACC. It yields the protein CASSVGTVTGET. The full CDR3 reads CASSVGTVTGETQYF.

On this clone: The sequenced fragment ends 3 residues before the CDR3 boundary, so the rest is inferred from the germline J gene. The V call is TRBV5-1, the J call TRBJ1-3, with D possibly TRBD1 on 6 matching bases. CDR1 is SGHRS and CDR2 is YFSETQ in the germline V gene. The CDR3 covers 18 residues. With 0 bases removed from V and 4 bases from J, the gap between germline ends came to 20 bases. CDR3 amino acids: CASSLDYGVGDTGNTIYF. The covered CDR3 bases are TGCGCCAGCAGCTTGGACTACGGGGTGGGGGACACAGGAAACACC.

This CDR3 is CASTMGQGDTEAFF. Incomplete CDR3 DNA: TGTGCCAGCACCATGGGACAGGGGGACACTGAA. The chain recombines TRBV2 with TRBJ1-1; TRBD1 matches 11 bases. Sequencing ends 3 residues short of the CDR3 end; the germline J gene provides the rest. The CDR3 has 14 amino acids. Trimming took 7 bases from V and 3 from J; bases not matched to a gene: 4. The germline V gene encodes CDR1 SNHLY and CDR2 FYNNEI.

With regard to this clone: The read ends 3 residues shy of where the CDR3 ends; the end is completed using the germline J gene. The V call is TRBV6-2 or TRBV6-3, the J call TRBJ2-2, with a possible D match to TRBD1 (5 bases). The germline V and J ends were trimmed by 6 bases and 4 bases, with 15 bases remaining between them. Germline CDR1 reads MNHEY; CDR2 reads SVGEGT. The CDR3 is 15 residues long. This chain's CDR3 is CASRGPTEITGELFF. The sequenced part of the CDR3 DNA is TGTGCCAGCAGGGGGCCGACAGAGATCACCGGGGAG.

According to its frequency, this clone is medium-sized (0.01 to 0.1%). Coverage ceases 3 residues before the CDR3 finishes, and the germline J gene fills in the end. The chain employs TRBV2 and TRBJ2-5; D is unresolved. Trimming stripped 4 bases from V and 4 bases from J, with 10 bases between. This CDR3 contains 13 residues. The germline CDR1 and CDR2 sequences are SNHLY and FYNNEI. CDR3 residues: CASSVRRVETQYF. The CDR3 DNA, read in part, is TGTGCCAGCAGTGTAAGACGGGTAGAGACC.

On this clone: The read falls 3 residues short of the CDR3 end, and the missing part is taken from the germline J gene. The V call is TRBV20-1, the J call TRBJ2-5, with D hard to call. Trimming pared 3 bases from V and 2 bases from J, leaving 16 bases between. In germline, CDR1 is DFQATT, CDR2 SNEGSKA (reference sequence). CDR3 length: 15 amino acids. The sequenced CDR3 bases are TGCAGTGCTAGTAAGCTAGTATGGTATCAAGAGACC. This encodes CSASKLVWYQET. The full CDR3 reads CSASKLVWYQETQYF.

Of note for this clone: The missing CDR3 end, 3 residues past where the read stops, is filled in from the germline J gene. The V call is TRBV20-1, the J call TRBJ2-5; TRBD2 matches 10 bases. CDR1 and CDR2 from the germline V gene are DFQATT and SNEGSKA (reference sequence). Trimming removed 4 bases from V and 5 bases from J; junction bases left unmatched: 4. The CDR3 runs 13 residues. Incomplete CDR3 DNA: TGCAGTGCTATACTAGCGGGACAGGAGACC. Residues: CSAILAGQET. From start to end, the CDR3 is CSAILAGQETQYF.

About this clone: The read ends 3 residues shy of where the CDR3 ends; the end is completed using the germline J gene. The chain links TRBV7-2 to TRBJ2-5; D might be TRBD1 (6 bases). The CDR3 covers 15 residues. In germline, CDR1 is SGHTA, CDR2 FQGNSA. Trimming took off 2 bases at V and 2 bases at J, with 12 bases between the two ends. CDR3 residues: CASSLLGGYQETQYF. CDR3 DNA (partial): TGTGCCAGCAGCTTACTAGGGGGTTATCAAGAGACC.

Turning to this clone: The read comes to an end 3 residues before the CDR3 does, leaving the germline J gene to fill in the end. The rearrangement joins TRBV19 to TRBJ2-6, with D hard to call. This CDR3 contains 15 residues. The germline gives CDR1 LNHDA, CDR2 SQIVND (reference sequence). Deletions cut 7 bases from V and 2 bases from J, with 12 bases between. The CDR3 DNA, read in part, is TGTGCCAGTAACGTTGATTCGGCTGGGGCCAACGTC. Translation gives CASNVDSAGANV. The full CDR3 sequence reads CASNVDSAGANVLTF. Based on the CDR3 plus reference TRBV19 and TRBJ2-6, the full variable domain is DGGITQSPKYLFRKEGQNVTLSCEQNLNHDAMYWYRQDPGQGLRLIYYSQIVNDFQKGDIAEGYSVSREKKESFPLTVTSAQKNPTAFYLCASNVDSAGANVLTFGAGSRLTVL.

Turning to this clone: Sequencing ends 3 residues short of the CDR3 end; the germline J gene provides the rest. V gene TRBV6-2 or TRBV6-3 combines with J gene TRBJ2-7; possibly TRBD2 for D (5 bases). The germline CDR1 and CDR2 sequences are MNHEY and SVGEGT. The CDR3 spans 14 residues. Trimming cost V 2 bases and J 0 bases, with 8 bases left between them. The sequenced CDR3 bases are TGTGCCAGCAGTTACGCGGGCAGCTCCTACGAG. Translation: CASSYAGSSYE. From start to end, the CDR3 is CASSYAGSSYEQYF.

On this clone itself: The missing CDR3 end, 3 residues past where the read stops, is filled in from the germline J gene. The chain has TRBV5-1 and TRBJ1-4; TRBD1 is a possible D gene (5 bases). V lost 4 bases, J lost 7 bases, and 11 bases lay in between. The CDR3 runs 13 residues. CDR1 is SGHRS, CDR2 YFSETQ, per germline. The CDR3 sequence: CASSRGDGEKLFF. The sequenced CDR3 bases are TGCGCCAGCAGCCGGGGGGACGGTGAAAAA.

In the case of this clone: Coverage ceases 3 residues before the CDR3 finishes, and the germline J gene fills in the end. This sequence joins TRBV23-1 and TRBJ2-5; D remains ambiguous. TRBV23-1 is sorted into the ORF group, with uncertain function. The V end was cut by 1 base, the J end by 5 bases, with 11 bases between. The CDR3 runs to 14 residues. CDR3 DNA (partial): TGCGCCAGCAGTCAATGGTCAGCGACCGAGACC. This sequence encodes CASSQWSATET. The whole CDR3 protein reads CASSQWSATETQYF.

To note about this clone: The read finishes 3 residues shy of the CDR3 end, and the germline J gene is used to complete it. This sequence joins TRBV23-1 and TRBJ2-6; TRBD1 might be the D (6 bases). TRBV23-1 is designated an ORF whose function remains uncertain. V was trimmed by 3 bases and J by 2 bases, leaving 20 bases between them. The CDR3 runs to 19 residues. Partial CDR3 DNA: TGCGCCAGCAGTCACCCTGCGACAGGTCCGACCGCTGGGGCCAACGTC. Amino acid sequence: CASSHPATGPTAGANV. The CDR3, in full, reads CASSHPATGPTAGANVLTF.

The DNA read from the CDR3 is TGTGCCAGCAGTTACGTATCTTCACCC. Its protein is CASSYVSSP. The entire CDR3 protein reads CASSYVSSPLHF. J is TRBJ1-6 and V is TRBV6-2 or TRBV6-3, with D unclear. The read gets to within 3 residues of the CDR3 end, and the germline J gene fills in the rest. The CDR3 length is 12 residues. Trimming shortened V by 2 bases and J by 9 bases, and 5 bases separated the two germline ends. Germline CDR1 reads MNHEY; CDR2 reads SVGEGT.

A word on this clone: With the read ending 3 residues before the CDR3 end, the germline J gene is used to fill in that end. This chain joins TRBV18 and TRBJ2-1, with 8 bases aligning to TRBD1. Unmatched junction bases numbered 3, after V lost 2 bases and J lost 9 bases. This CDR3 is built from 13 residues. Per the germline V gene, CDR1 is KGHSH and CDR2 is LQKENI. CDR3 DNA, as far as it was read: TGTGCCAGCTCACCAGCAGGGGGCGGTGAG. Amino acids: CASSPAGGGE. The full CDR3 protein reads CASSPAGGGEQFF.

Points on this clone: The read terminates 3 residues before the CDR3 end, so the remaining end is supplied by the germline J gene. The chain couples TRBV7-6 to TRBJ2-3, with D perhaps TRBD1 (5 bases). The V end was cut by 5 bases, the J end by 0 bases, with 12 bases between. The length of the CDR3 is 15 residues. CDR1 and CDR2 (germline): SGHVS, FNYEAQ. CDR3: CASSARGTSTDTQYF. The part of the CDR3 DNA that was read is TGTGCCAGCAGCGCTAGGGGAACTAGCACAGATACG. Looking up the rest from reference TRBV7-6 and TRBJ2-3 gives the full variable domain: GAGVSQSPRYKVTKRGQDVALRCDPISGHVSLYWYRQALGQGPEFLTYFNYEAQQDKSGLPNDRFSAERPEGSISTLTIQRTEQRDSAMYRCASSARGTSTDTQYFGPGTRLTVL.

Of note for this clone: The read ends 3 residues early relative to the CDR3; the germline J gene fills the gap. The chain carries TRBV18 and TRBJ1-1; maybe TRBD1 (6 bases). The CDR3 contains 16 residues. Germline V gene sequence: CDR1 KGHSH, CDR2 LQKENI. Trimming shortened V by 2 bases and J by 0 bases, and 13 bases separated the two germline ends. The chain's CDR3 is CASSPFGGRVNTEAFF. CDR3 DNA (partial): TGTGCCAGCTCACCATTTGGGGGCAGGGTGAACACTGAA.

A remark on this clone: The read gets to within 3 residues of the CDR3 end, and the germline J gene fills in the rest. The rearrangement links TRBV6-2 or TRBV6-3 to TRBJ2-3, with 7 nucleotides matching TRBD2. The J segment lost 0 bases and the V segment lost 4 bases, leaving 7 bases of the junction unmatched. Germline V lookup: CDR1 MNHEY, CDR2 SVGEGT. The CDR3 runs 16 residues. The covered CDR3 bases are TGTGCCAGCAGTTCATGGGGGGGGTCCAGCACAGATACG. Residues: CASSSWGGSSTDT. In full, the CDR3 reads CASSSWGGSSTDTQYF.

For this clone: The CDR3 extends 3 residues past the end of the read, so its final part is completed from the germline J gene. This rearrangement joins TRBV2 to TRBJ2-7; D may be TRBD2 (5 bases). The V end was cut by 8 bases, the J end by 6 bases, with 20 bases between. This CDR3 spans 14 amino acids. CDR1 is SNHLY and CDR2 is FYNNEI in the germline V gene. CDR3 amino acids: CASYPGVLGSEQYF. Incomplete CDR3 DNA: TGTGCCAGCTACCCCGGGGTCCTGGGGAGCGAG.

CDR3 bases read: TGTGCCAGCAGCCAGACTAGTCAAGAGACC. Translated: CASSQTSQET. The complete CDR3 reads CASSQTSQETQYF. The V and J genes are TRBV11-2 and TRBJ2-5; maybe TRBD2 (6 bases). The read finishes 3 residues shy of the CDR3 end, and the germline J gene is used to complete it. Trimming left V 5 bases short and J 2 bases short, with 9 bases between. The CDR3 runs to 13 residues. Germline V lookup: CDR1 SGHAT, CDR2 FQNNGV. Based on the CDR3 plus reference TRBV11-2 and TRBJ2-5, the full variable domain is EAGVAQSPRYKIIEKRQSVAFWCNPISGHATLYWYQQILGQGPKLLIQFQNNGVVDDSQLPKDRFSAERLKGVDSTLKIQPAKLEDSAVYLCASSQTSQETQYFGPGTRLLVL.

For this clone: The missing CDR3 end, 3 residues past where the read stops, is filled in from the germline J gene. This chain joins TRBV19 and TRBJ2-2, with D uncertain. V was trimmed by 3 bases and J by 7 bases, leaving 9 bases between them. CDR1 is LNHDA, CDR2 SQIVND, per germline (reference sequence). The CDR3 length is 13 residues. The part of the CDR3 DNA that was read is TGTGCCAGTAGTATCGTTAAACACGGGGAG. Amino acid sequence: CASSIVKHGE. The whole CDR3 protein is CASSIVKHGELFF. Full variable domain (remainder filled in from reference TRBV19 and TRBJ2-2): DGGITQSPKYLFRKEGQNVTLSCEQNLNHDAMYWYRQDPGQGLRLIYYSQIVNDFQKGDIAEGYSVSREKKESFPLTVTSAQKNPTAFYLCASSIVKHGELFFGEGSRLTVL.

About this clone itself: The CDR3 extends 3 residues past the end of the read, so its final part is completed from the germline J gene. The chain links TRBV10-3 to TRBJ2-1; 8 bases align to TRBD2. Germline V gene data show CDR1 as ENHRY and CDR2 as SYGVKD. The trim removed 8 bases at V and 1 base at J, leaving 10 bases unmatched. CDR3 length: 16 amino acids. The CDR3 loop reads CAISSLAGSSYNEQFF. The sequenced part of the CDR3 DNA is TGTGCCATCTCTTCATTAGCGGGATCGTCCTACAATGAG.

Points on this clone: The read ends 3 residues early relative to the CDR3; the germline J gene fills the gap. The V call is TRBV14, the J call TRBJ1-2; a weak D match, TRBD1 (6 bases). CDR3 length: 15 amino acids. Trimming stripped 5 bases from V and 0 bases from J, with 13 bases between. CDR1 SGHDN and CDR2 FVKESK come from the germline V gene. The CDR3 bases that were read are TGTGCCAGCAGCGAGATTACAGGGACTAACTATGGC. Protein: CASSEITGTNYG. The CDR3 reads in full as CASSEITGTNYGYTF. The full variable domain, rest sourced from reference TRBV14 and TRBJ1-2, is EAGVTQFPSHSVIEKGQTVTLRCDPISGHDNLYWYRRVMGKEIKFLLHFVKESKQDESGMPNNRFLAERTGGTYSTLKVQPAELEDSGVYFCASSEITGTNYGYTFGSGTRLTVV.

Remarks on this clone: The CDR3 end lies 3 residues beyond the end of the read and is filled in from the germline J gene. V usage is TRBV7-9 and J usage is TRBJ2-1; possibly TRBD1 for D (6 bases). Germline V gene sequence: CDR1 SEHNR, CDR2 FQNEAQ (reference sequence). The CDR3 contains 14 residues. V shed 3 bases and J shed 6 bases, with 12 bases lying between them. The CDR3 sequence is CASSLSRGINEQFF. The part of the CDR3 DNA that was read is TGTGCCAGCAGCTTGAGTAGGGGGATCAATGAG.

Incomplete CDR3 DNA: TGTGCCAGCAGCCCACATAGCGGGAGGTTGTATGAG. Translated, it gives CASSPHSGRLYE. The whole CDR3 region reads CASSPHSGRLYEQFF. This sequence joins TRBV11-3 and TRBJ2-1; 10 positions match TRBD2. The CDR3 extends 3 residues past the end of the read, so its final part is completed from the germline J gene. The CDR3 extends over 15 amino acids. CDR1 is SGHNT and CDR2 is YENEEA in the germline V gene. V dropped 5 bases and J dropped 8; count of bases not matched to a gene: 9. Looking up the rest from reference TRBV11-3 and TRBJ2-1 gives the full variable domain: EAGVVQSPRYKIIEKKQPVAFWCNPISGHNTLYWYLQNLGQGPELLIRYENEEAVDDSQLPKDRFSAERLKGVDSTLKIQPAELGDSAVYLCASSPHSGRLYEQFFGPGTRLTVL.